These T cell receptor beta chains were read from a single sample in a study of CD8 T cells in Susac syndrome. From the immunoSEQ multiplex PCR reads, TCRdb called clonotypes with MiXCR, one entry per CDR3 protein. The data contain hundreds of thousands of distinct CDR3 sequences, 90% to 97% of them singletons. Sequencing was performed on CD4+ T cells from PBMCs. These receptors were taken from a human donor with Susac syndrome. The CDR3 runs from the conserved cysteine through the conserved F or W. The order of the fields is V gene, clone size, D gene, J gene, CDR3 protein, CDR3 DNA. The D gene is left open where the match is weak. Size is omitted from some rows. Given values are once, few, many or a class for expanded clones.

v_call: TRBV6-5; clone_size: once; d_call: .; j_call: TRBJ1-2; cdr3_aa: CASTPGGVYGYTF; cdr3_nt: TGTGCCAGCACCCCAGGCGGGGTCTATGGCTACACCTTC
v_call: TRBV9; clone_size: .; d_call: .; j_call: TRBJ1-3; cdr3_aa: CASSVAHSGNTIYF; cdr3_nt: TGTGCCAGCAGCGTAGCACACTCTGGAAACACCATATATTTT
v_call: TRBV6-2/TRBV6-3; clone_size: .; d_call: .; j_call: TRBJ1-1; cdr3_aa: CASSKGGGATEAFF; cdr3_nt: TGTGCCAGCTCCAAGGGGGGGGGTGCCACTGAAGCTTTCTTT
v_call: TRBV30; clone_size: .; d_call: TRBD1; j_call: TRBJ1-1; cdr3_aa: CAWSVGTGAGAFF; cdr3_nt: TGTGCCTGGAGTGTTGGGACAGGCGCTGGAGCTTTCTTT
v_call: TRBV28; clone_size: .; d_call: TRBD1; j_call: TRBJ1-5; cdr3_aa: CASSSGGQGNQPQHF; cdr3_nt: TGTGCCAGCAGTTCAGGGGGCCAGGGGAATCAGCCCCAGCATTTT
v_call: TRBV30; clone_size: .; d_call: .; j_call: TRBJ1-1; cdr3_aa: CAWNHYRNTEAFF; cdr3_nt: TGTGCCTGGAACCATTATAGGAACACTGAAGCTTTCTTT
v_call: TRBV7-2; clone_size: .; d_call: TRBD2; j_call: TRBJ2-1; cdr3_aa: CASSLAASGLGSEQFF; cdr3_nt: TGTGCCAGCAGCTTAGCCGCTAGCGGGCTAGGTAGCGAGCAGTTCTTC
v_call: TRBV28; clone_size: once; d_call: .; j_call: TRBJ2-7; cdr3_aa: CASSLLSSYEQYF; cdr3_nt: TGTGCCAGCAGTTTATTGAGCTCCTACGAGCAGTACTTC
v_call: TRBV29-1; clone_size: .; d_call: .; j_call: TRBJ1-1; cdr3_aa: CSVCSANSEAFF; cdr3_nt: TGCAGCGTTTGTTCCGCCAACTCTGAAGCTTTCTTT
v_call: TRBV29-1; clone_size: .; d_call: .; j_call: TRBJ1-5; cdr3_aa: CSVELGRDQPQHF; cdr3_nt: TGCAGCGTTGAGTTAGGTCGCGATCAGCCCCAGCATTTT
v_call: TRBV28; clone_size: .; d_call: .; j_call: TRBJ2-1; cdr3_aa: CASSLERWDSYNEQFF; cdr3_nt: TGTGCCAGCAGCCTCGAAAGGTGGGACTCCTACAATGAGCAGTTCTTC
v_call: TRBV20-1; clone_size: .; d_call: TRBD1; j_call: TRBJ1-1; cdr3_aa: CSAQGQIATEAFF; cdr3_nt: TGCAGTGCCCAGGGACAGATTGCCACTGAAGCTTTCTTT
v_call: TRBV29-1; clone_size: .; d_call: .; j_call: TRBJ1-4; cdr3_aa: CSVTDYPTNEKLFF; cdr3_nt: TGCAGCGTTACGGACTATCCAACTAATGAAAAACTGTTTTTT
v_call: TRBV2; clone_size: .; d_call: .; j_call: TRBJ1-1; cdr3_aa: CASRDLGGAQAFF; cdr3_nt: TGTGCCAGCAGGGACTTAGGCGGGGCCCAGGCTTTCTTT
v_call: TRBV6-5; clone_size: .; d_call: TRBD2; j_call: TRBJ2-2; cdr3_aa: CATTAGGNTGELFF; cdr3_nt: TGTGCCACCACAGCGGGAGGGAACACCGGGGAGCTGTTTTTT
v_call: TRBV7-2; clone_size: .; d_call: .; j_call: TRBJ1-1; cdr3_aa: CASSLGAWESEAFF; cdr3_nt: TGTGCCAGCAGCTTAGGAGCTTGGGAATCTGAAGCTTTCTTT
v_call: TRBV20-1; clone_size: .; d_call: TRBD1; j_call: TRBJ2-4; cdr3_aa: CSAREPRGTGTIQYF; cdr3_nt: TGCAGTGCTAGAGAACCCCGCGGGACAGGTACCATTCAGTACTTC
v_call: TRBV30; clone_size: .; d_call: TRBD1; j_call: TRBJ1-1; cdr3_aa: CAWIWAGGERYTEAFF; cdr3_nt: TGTGCCTGGATCTGGGCAGGGGGCGAGCGATACACTGAAGCTTTCTTT
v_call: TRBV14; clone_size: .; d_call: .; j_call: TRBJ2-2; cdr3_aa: CASSPWTASNAGELFF; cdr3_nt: TGTGCCAGCAGCCCCTGGACAGCGTCGAACGCCGGGGAGCTGTTTTTT
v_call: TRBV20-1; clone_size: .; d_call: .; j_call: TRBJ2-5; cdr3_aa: CSATGEETQYF; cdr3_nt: TGCAGTGCTACAGGGGAAGAGACCCAGTACTTC
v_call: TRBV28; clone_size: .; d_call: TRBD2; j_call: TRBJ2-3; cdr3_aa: CASAGSGRDTQYF; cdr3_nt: TGTGCCAGCGCGGGAAGCGGGAGAGATACGCAGTATTTT
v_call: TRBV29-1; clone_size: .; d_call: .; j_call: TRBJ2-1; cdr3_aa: CSVERLAGFVGNEQFF; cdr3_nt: TGCAGCGTTGAAAGGTTGGCCGGGTTCGTAGGAAATGAGCAGTTCTTC
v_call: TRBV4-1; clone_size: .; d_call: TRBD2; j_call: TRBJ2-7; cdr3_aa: CASSQVASGRPLYEQYF; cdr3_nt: TGCGCCAGCAGCCAAGTTGCTAGCGGGAGACCACTCTACGAGCAGTACTTC
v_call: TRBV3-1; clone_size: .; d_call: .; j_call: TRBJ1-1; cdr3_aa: CASSAAESTEAFF; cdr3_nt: TGTGCCAGCAGCGCTGCGGAGAGCACTGAAGCTTTCTTT
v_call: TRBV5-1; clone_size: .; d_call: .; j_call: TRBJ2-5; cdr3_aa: CASRLKETQYF; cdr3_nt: TGCGCCAGCAGACTGAAAGAGACCCAGTACTTC
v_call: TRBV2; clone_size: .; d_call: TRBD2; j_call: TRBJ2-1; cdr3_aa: CASSQFRLAGSYNEQFF; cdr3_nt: TGTGCCAGCAGCCAGTTCCGACTAGCGGGGTCCTACAATGAGCAGTTCTTC
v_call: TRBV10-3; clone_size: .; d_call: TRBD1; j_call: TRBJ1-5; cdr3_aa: CATMNRGNQPQHF; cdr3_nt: TGTGCCACCATGAACAGGGGGAATCAGCCCCAGCATTTT
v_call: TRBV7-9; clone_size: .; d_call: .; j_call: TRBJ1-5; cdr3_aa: CASSPRDNQPQHF; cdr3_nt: TGTGCCAGCAGCCCTCGAGACAATCAGCCCCAGCATTTT
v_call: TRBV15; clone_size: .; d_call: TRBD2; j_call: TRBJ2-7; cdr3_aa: CATSRDVGGRGYEQYF; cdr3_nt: TGTGCCACCAGCAGAGATGTGGGAGGGAGAGGATACGAGCAGTACTTC
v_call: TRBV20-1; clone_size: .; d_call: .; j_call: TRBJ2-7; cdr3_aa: CSAASGSGFYEQYF; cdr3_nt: TGCAGTGCTGCGTCGGGGAGCGGATTCTACGAGCAGTACTTC
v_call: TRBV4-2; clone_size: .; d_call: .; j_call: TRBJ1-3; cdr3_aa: CASSPVPSNSGNTIYF; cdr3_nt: TGTGCCAGCAGCCCCGTGCCCAGCAACTCTGGAAACACCATATATTTT
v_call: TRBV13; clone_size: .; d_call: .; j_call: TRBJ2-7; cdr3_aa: CASSSPAGGYEQYF; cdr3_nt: TGTGCCAGCAGCTCCCCGGCAGGTGGGTACGAGCAGTACTTC
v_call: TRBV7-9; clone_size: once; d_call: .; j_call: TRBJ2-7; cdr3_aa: CASSARRGLVYEQYF; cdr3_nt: TGTGCCAGCAGCGCGAGGCGGGGGCTAGTGTACGAGCAGTACTTC